Listed below are T cell receptor beta chains from one sample, sequenced in a study of OX40 agonist ivuxolimab in advanced cancers. Some clones are missing from TCRdb's copy, which holds only in-frame ones; the method was immunoSEQ multiplex PCR. Of tens of thousands of clones in the sample, 70% to 90% were seen once. Sequencing was performed on CD4+ or CD8+ T cells sorted from blood, taken in a trial of the OX40 agonist ivuxolimab. These TCRs come from an adult with an advanced solid tumor such as melanoma, head and neck, liver or kidney cancer. Both conserved end residues are part of each CDR3. Each record gives: CDR3 protein, CDR3 DNA, V gene, J gene, clone size, D gene. D genes are given only for firm matches. Rows give clone size only sometimes, using once, few, many, or a class for an expanded clone.

CASSWGRLDEQYF	TGTGCCAGCAGTTGGGGGCGCTTGGACGAGCAGTACTTC	TRBV27	TRBJ2-7	.	.
CASSPDRVMANYGYTF	TGTGCCAGCAGTCCGGACAGGGTGATGGCTAACTATGGCTACACCTTC	TRBV27	TRBJ1-2	.	TRBD1
CASNTPRVGISSTDTQYF	TGTGCCAGCAATACCCCGCGAGTCGGGATCTCTAGCACAGATACGCAGTATTTT	TRBV28	TRBJ2-3	.	.
CASSVLYEQYF	TGTGCCAGCAGTGTGTTGTACGAGCAGTACTTC	TRBV25-1	TRBJ2-7	.	.
CASSTMMMESGGISGANVLTF	TGTGCCAGCAGTACTATGATGATGGAGAGCGGGGGCATCTCTGGGGCCAACGTCCTGACTTTC	TRBV28	TRBJ2-6	large	TRBD2
CASSTGQGGYEQYF	TGTGCCAGCAGTACGGGACAGGGAGGGTACGAGCAGTACTTC	TRBV27	TRBJ2-7	.	TRBD1
CSVEAPVTGELFF	TGCAGCGTTGAAGCCCCAGTTACAGGGGAGCTGTTTTTT	TRBV29-1	TRBJ2-2	.	.
CAWSFGTANTEAFF	TGTGCCTGGAGTTTCGGGACGGCGAACACTGAAGCTTTCTTT	TRBV30	TRBJ1-1	.	.
CASSLLKKDEQYF	TGTGCCAGCAGCTTATTGAAGAAGGACGAGCAGTACTTC	TRBV7-3	TRBJ2-7	.	.
CAWTDGYPEAFF	TGTGCCTGGACGGACGGGTACCCTGAAGCTTTCTTT	TRBV30	TRBJ1-1	.	.
CASSISSGALQETQYF	TGTGCCAGTAGTATCTCTTCGGGAGCCCTCCAAGAGACCCAGTACTTC	TRBV19	TRBJ2-5	.	.
CASSASLSAEQFF	TGTGCCAGTAGTGCCTCTCTCTCGGCTGAGCAGTTCTTC	TRBV19	TRBJ2-1	.	.
CASSLLGTRLDTQYF	TGCGCCAGCAGCTTGCTAGGGACTAGGTTGGATACGCAGTATTTT	TRBV5-1	TRBJ2-3	once	TRBD2
CASSPPGSDTGELFF	TGTGCCAGCAGCCCCCCTGGGTCCGACACCGGGGAGCTGTTTTTT	TRBV9	TRBJ2-2	.	.
CASSFSLAGAYEQYF	TGTGCCAGCAGCTTTAGTCTAGCGGGAGCCTACGAGCAGTACTTC	TRBV7-9	TRBJ2-7	.	TRBD2
CASSGTSGSVLDTGELFF	TGTGCCAGCAGTGGGACTAGCGGGAGTGTGTTGGACACCGGGGAGCTGTTTTTT	TRBV28	TRBJ2-2	.	TRBD2
CASSGPGVAGNTIYF	TGTGCCAGCAGCGGACCAGGGGTGGCCGGAAACACCATATATTTT	TRBV9	TRBJ1-3	.	.
CASSSRDRGYMNTEAFF	TGTGCCAGCAGTTCCCGGGACAGGGGCTACATGAACACTGAAGCTTTCTTT	TRBV27	TRBJ1-1	.	TRBD1
CASSQEGRLFEAFF	TGCGCCAGCAGCCAAGAAGGACGCCTGTTTGAAGCTTTCTTT	TRBV4-1	TRBJ1-1	.	.
CASSLRGSYEQYF	TGTGCCAGCAGCTTAAGGGGATCCTACGAGCAGTACTTC	TRBV7-3	TRBJ2-7	medium-sized	.
CSVEDPDRGWNEQYF	TGCAGCGTTGAAGATCCGGACAGGGGGTGGAACGAGCAGTACTTC	TRBV29-1	TRBJ2-7	.	TRBD1
CASSRDRERETQYF	TGTGCCAGCAGCCGAGACAGGGAGAGAGAGACCCAGTACTTC	TRBV7-9	TRBJ2-5	.	TRBD1
CASNPLAVTYNEQFF	TGTGCCAGCAACCCCCTAGCGGTTACCTACAATGAGCAGTTCTTC	TRBV2	TRBJ2-1	.	TRBD2
CASSPTVGPINTEAFF	TGTGCCAGCAGCCCCACGGTGGGCCCCATCAACACTGAAGCTTTCTTT	TRBV7-6	TRBJ1-1	.	.
CASSPRGVGGADTQYF	TGTGCCAGCAGCCCTCGAGGGGTAGGGGGCGCAGATACGCAGTATTTT	TRBV5-8	TRBJ2-3	.	TRBD1
CASSQDEGMNTEAFF	TGTGCCAGCAGCCAAGACGAGGGGATGAACACTGAAGCTTTCTTT	TRBV14	TRBJ1-1	medium-sized	.
CASSLLAGGPTDTQYF	TGCGCCAGCAGCCTGCTAGCGGGAGGGCCAACAGATACGCAGTATTTT	TRBV4-1	TRBJ2-3	once	TRBD2
CSAEGVATNEKLFF	TGCAGCGCCGAGGGGGTTGCAACTAATGAAAAACTGTTTTTT	TRBV29-1	TRBJ1-4	.	.
CAGRTGSSYEQYF	TGTGCCGGCCGGACGGGGAGCTCCTACGAGCAGTACTTC	TRBV2	TRBJ2-7	few	.
CASSLGTSGNEQFF	TGTGCCAGCAGTCTAGGGACTAGCGGCAATGAGCAGTTCTTC	TRBV5-6	TRBJ2-1	.	TRBD2
CASRASGLAWLSTDTQYF	TGTGCCAGCAGAGCTTCAGGACTAGCGTGGCTTAGCACAGATACGCAGTATTTT	TRBV28	TRBJ2-3	.	TRBD2
CASRHREGYEQYF	TGTGCCAGCAGGCACCGGGAGGGCTACGAGCAGTACTTC	TRBV5-8	TRBJ2-7	.	TRBD2
CAIGLAGGYEQYF	TGTGCCATCGGACTAGCGGGAGGCTACGAGCAGTACTTC	TRBV10-3	TRBJ2-7	few	TRBD2
CASSSRDNQPQHF	TGTGCCAGCAGCTCGAGGGACAATCAGCCCCAGCATTTT	TRBV13	TRBJ1-5	.	.
CASSPADRAGYGYTF	TGTGCCAGTAGTCCCGCGGACAGGGCGGGCTATGGCTACACCTTC	TRBV19	TRBJ1-2	.	TRBD1
CASSLYGGQGVTGELFF	TGTGCCAGCAGTCTGTATGGGGGACAGGGCGTCACCGGGGAGCTGTTTTTT	TRBV28	TRBJ2-2	medium-sized	TRBD1
CASSEPPTSGYNNEQFF	TGTGCCAGCAGCGAGCCCCCGACTAGCGGGTACAACAATGAGCAGTTCTTC	TRBV9	TRBJ2-1	.	TRBD2
CASSLGASATIYF	TGTGCCAGCAGCCTAGGGGCATCCGCCACCATATATTTT	TRBV7-9	TRBJ1-3	.	.
CASSQDPGLAGGLNTGELFF	TGTGCCAGCAGCCAAGATCCAGGACTAGCGGGAGGGCTTAACACCGGGGAGCTGTTTTTT	TRBV4-2	TRBJ2-2	.	TRBD2
CASGAGYSTDTQYF	TGTGCTAGTGGAGCCGGCTATAGCACAGATACGCAGTATTTT	TRBV12-5	TRBJ2-3	.	.
CASSSMGGGSSYEQYF	TGTGCCAGCAGCTCCATGGGTGGCGGGAGCTCCTACGAGCAGTACTTC	TRBV7-6	TRBJ2-7	.	TRBD2
CASSLGPPLAGDYTGELFF	TGTGCCAGCAGCTTAGGTCCCCCCCTCGCGGGGGACTACACCGGGGAGCTGTTTTTT	TRBV13	TRBJ2-2	once	TRBD2
CASSKGTSVSYEQYF	TGTGCCAGTAGTAAGGGGACTAGCGTGTCCTACGAGCAGTACTTC	TRBV19	TRBJ2-7	.	TRBD2
CASSYSLGGSYEQYF	TGTGCCAGCAGCTATTCCCTAGGGGGCTCCTACGAGCAGTACTTC	TRBV7-8	TRBJ2-7	once	.
CASSSLVESSYEQYF	TGTGCCAGCAGCTCCCTCGTGGAGAGCTCCTACGAGCAGTACTTC	TRBV13	TRBJ2-7	.	.
CASSADGDYGYTF	TGTGCCAGCAGCGCAGACGGAGACTATGGCTACACCTTC	TRBV7-3	TRBJ1-2	.	.